The 4 T cell receptor beta chains reported below all come from one sample, sequenced in a study of blood T cell repertoires in COVID-19. The assay was immunoSEQ multiplex PCR, and TCRdb's table has in-frame clones only and misses some. The sample holds approximately 140,000 clones; 70% to 90% are singletons and the top ten take approximately 2%. Sequencing was done on a sample of peripheral blood. The receptors stem from an older man with active COVID-19.

The chain employs TRBV6-5 and TRBJ1-5; tentatively, D is TRBD1 (6 bases). The CDR3 extends over 14 amino acids. V lost 6 bases, J lost 1 base, and 10 bases lay in between. Germline CDR1 MNHEY, CDR2 SVGAGI. The CDR3 DNA follows: TGTGCCAGCAGACAGGGTGGGAGCAATCAGCCCCAGCATTTT. Its translation: CASRQGGSNQPQHF.

This chain uses TRBV6-6 with TRBJ2-5; possible D gene TRBD1, 6 bases. CDR3 length equals 14 residues. Per the germline V gene, CDR1 is MNHNY and CDR2 is SVGAGI (reference sequence). V lost 2 bases, J lost 7 bases, and 14 bases lay in between. The CDR3 is CASSYTTDSGTQYF. CDR3 coding DNA: TGTGCCAGCAGTTACACGACGGACAGCGGGACCCAGTACTTC.

The chain combines TRBV12-3 or TRBV12-4 with TRBJ2-7; possibly TRBD1 for D (5 bases). The ends were cut back, 5 bases at V and 7 bases at J, with 15 bases in the middle. There are 13 residues in the CDR3. This CDR3 is CASSGADPREQYF. The CDR3 region has the DNA TGTGCCAGCAGTGGGGCCGATCCTAGGGAGCAGTACTTC.

This chain joins TRBV30 and TRBJ2-1; TRBD2 matches at 8 bases. The junction had 10 bases not matched to a gene; V was cut back by 0 bases and J by 3 bases. The CDR3 length is 17 residues. Germline loops: CDR1 GTSNPN, CDR2 SVGIG (reference sequence). The CDR3 DNA sequence: TGTGCCTGGAGTGTTACCAGCGGGGGTTCTTTCTACAATGAGCAGTTCTTC. This codes for CAWSVTSGGSFYNEQFF.